This T cell receptor (beta chain) was recorded in a study of blood T cell repertoires in COVID-19. Looking at the study overall: Some COVID-19 samples were acute and others convalescent; all came from the United States, Italy and Spain. The cDNA or gDNA used as material had been derived from T cells, B-cell-depleted T cells, or PBMCs.

TCRdb's copy holds only in-frame clones and misses some; the assay was immunoSEQ multiplex PCR. The repertoire holds a few hundred thousand clones, with more than 70% as singletons. J gave up 7 bases and V 1 base, and 7 bases lay outside the gene matches. Germline V gene sequence: CDR1 SGHNT, CDR2 YYREEE (reference sequence). This CDR3 contains 14 residues. The clonotype comes from a woman aged 45 to 65 with acute or convalescent COVID-19. This chain connects TRBV5-4 to TRBJ2-7, with TRBD1 identical over 8 bases. Sequences were obtained from peripheral blood. For the CDR3, the DNA is TGTGCCAGCAGCTTGTTTCAGGGGGCGTATGAGCAGTACTTC. Residues: CASSLFQGAYEQYF.